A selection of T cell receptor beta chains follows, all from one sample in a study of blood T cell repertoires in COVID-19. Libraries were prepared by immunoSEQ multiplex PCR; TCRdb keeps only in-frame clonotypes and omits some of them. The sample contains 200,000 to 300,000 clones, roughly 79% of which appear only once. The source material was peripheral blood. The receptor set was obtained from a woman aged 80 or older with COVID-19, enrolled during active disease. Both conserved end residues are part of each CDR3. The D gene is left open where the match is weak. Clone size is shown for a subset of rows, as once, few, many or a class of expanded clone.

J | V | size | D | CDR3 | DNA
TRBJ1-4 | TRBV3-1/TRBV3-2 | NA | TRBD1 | CASRRRTGTNEKLFF | TGTGCCAGCAGGCGACGGACAGGAACTAATGAAAAACTGTTTTTT
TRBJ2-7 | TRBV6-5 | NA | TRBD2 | CASNGLAAYEQYF | TGTGCCAGCAACGGACTAGCGGCCTACGAGCAGTACTTC
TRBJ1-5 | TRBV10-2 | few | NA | CASPRASHNQPQHF | TGCGCCAGCCCGAGGGCCTCACACAATCAGCCCCAGCATTTT
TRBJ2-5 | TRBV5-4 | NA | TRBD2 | CVIAGGPIETQYF | TGTGTCATAGCGGGGGGGCCGATAGAGACCCAGTACTTC
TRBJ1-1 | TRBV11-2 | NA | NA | CASSPWTVWTEAFF | TGTGCCAGCAGCCCGTGGACAGTTTGGACTGAAGCTTTCTTT
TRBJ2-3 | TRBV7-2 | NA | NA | CASSLEGLQGNTQYF | TGTGCCAGCAGCTTAGAGGGACTCCAGGGTAATACGCAGTATTTT
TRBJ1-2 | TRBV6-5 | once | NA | CASSESLGYTF | TGTGCCAGCAGCGAGAGCCTCGGCTACACCTTC
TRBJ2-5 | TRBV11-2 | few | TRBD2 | CASSARAGAGETQYF | TGTGCCAGCAGTGCACGGGCGGGAGCCGGGGAGACCCAGTACTTC
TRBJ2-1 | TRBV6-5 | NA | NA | CASSWVGGSRNEQFF | TGTGCCAGCAGTTGGGTTGGGGGGAGTAGAAATGAGCAGTTCTTC
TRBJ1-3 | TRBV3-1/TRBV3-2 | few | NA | CASSRAGFGNTIYF | TGTGCCAGCAGCCGGGCAGGGTTCGGAAACACCATATATTTT
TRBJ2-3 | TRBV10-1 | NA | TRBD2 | CASSDAGASTDTQYF | TGCGCCAGCAGTGATGCGGGAGCTAGCACAGATACGCAGTATTTT
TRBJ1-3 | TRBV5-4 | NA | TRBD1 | CASTRQGAAGNTIYF | TGTGCCAGCACGCGTCAGGGGGCGGCTGGAAACACCATATATTTT
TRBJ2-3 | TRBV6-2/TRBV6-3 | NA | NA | CASGYVLGGAGTDTQYF | TGTGCCAGCGGTTACGTCCTAGGAGGGGCGGGCACAGATACGCAGTATTTT
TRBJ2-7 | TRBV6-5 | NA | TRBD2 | CASSYSSGREYEQYF | TGTGCCAGCAGTTACTCTAGCGGGAGGGAATACGAGCAGTACTTC
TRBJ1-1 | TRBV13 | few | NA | CATYGILNTEAFF | TGTGCCACCTACGGGATCTTGAACACTGAAGCTTTCTTT
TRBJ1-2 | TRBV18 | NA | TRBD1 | CASSSTGDGYTF | TGTGCCAGCTCATCTACAGGGGATGGCTACACCTTC
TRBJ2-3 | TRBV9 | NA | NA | CASSVARGGFTDTQYF | TGTGCCAGCAGCGTAGCGAGGGGGGGATTCACAGATACGCAGTATTTT
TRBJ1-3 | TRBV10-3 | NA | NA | CAISDVAISGNTIYF | TGTGCCATCAGTGATGTCGCGATCTCTGGAAACACCATATATTTT
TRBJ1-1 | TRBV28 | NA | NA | CASGRPAFF | TGTGCCAGCGGGAGGCCAGCTTTCTTT
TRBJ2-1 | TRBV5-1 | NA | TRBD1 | CASSLDRGGSNNEQFF | TGCGCCAGCAGCCTCGACAGGGGGGGTAGTAATAATGAGCAGTTCTTC
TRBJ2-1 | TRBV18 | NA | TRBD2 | CASSPASGSSYEQFF | TGTGCCAGCTCACCAGCTAGCGGGAGTTCCTATGAGCAGTTCTTC
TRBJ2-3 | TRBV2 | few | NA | CASLGGRVADTQYF | TGTGCCAGCTTGGGAGGAAGGGTCGCAGATACGCAGTATTTT
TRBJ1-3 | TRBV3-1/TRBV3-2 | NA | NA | CASSQVRSGGNTIYF | TGTGCCAGCAGCCAAGTCAGGTCTGGCGGAAACACCATATATTTT
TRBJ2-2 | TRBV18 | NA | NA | CASSPRASDGELFF | TGTGCCAGCTCACCCAGGGCGTCCGACGGGGAGCTGTTTTTT
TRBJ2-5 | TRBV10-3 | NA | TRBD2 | CAISESASGGETQYF | TGTGCCATCAGTGAGTCGGCCAGCGGGGGTGAGACCCAGTACTTC
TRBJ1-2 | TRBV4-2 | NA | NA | CASSPFGQNYGYTF | TGTGCCAGCAGCCCGTTCGGACAAAACTATGGCTACACCTTC
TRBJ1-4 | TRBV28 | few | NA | CATSRVRRGEKLFF | TGTGCCACTTCCAGGGTTCGGAGAGGTGAAAAACTGTTTTTT
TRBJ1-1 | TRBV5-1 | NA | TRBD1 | CASRLRGGANTEAFF | TGCGCCAGCAGGCTGAGAGGGGGCGCGAACACTGAAGCTTTCTTT
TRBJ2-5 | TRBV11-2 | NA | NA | CASSLTRFPETQYF | TGTGCCAGCAGTTTGACTAGGTTCCCAGAGACCCAGTACTTC
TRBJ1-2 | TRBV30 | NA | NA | CAWNLGTGGYTF | TGTGCCTGGAATCTAGGGACTGGAGGCTACACCTTC
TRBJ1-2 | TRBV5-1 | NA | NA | CASSPGAGISYGYTF | TGCGCCAGCAGCCCAGGGGCAGGAATCAGCTATGGCTACACCTTC
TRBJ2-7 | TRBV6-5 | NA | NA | CASRSSTGFHEQYF | TGTGCCAGCAGATCTTCAACAGGGTTCCACGAGCAGTACTTC
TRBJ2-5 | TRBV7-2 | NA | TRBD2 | CASSLALAASGTQYF | TGTGCCAGCAGCTTAGCCCTAGCGGCCTCGGGCACCCAGTACTTC
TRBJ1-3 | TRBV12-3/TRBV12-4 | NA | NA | CATLKGWGDTIYF | TGTGCCACCCTCAAGGGTTGGGGGGACACCATATATTTT
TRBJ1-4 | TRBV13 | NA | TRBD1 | CASSLAPRTGEKLFF | TGTGCCAGCAGCTTAGCCCCTCGGACAGGTGAAAAACTGTTTTTT
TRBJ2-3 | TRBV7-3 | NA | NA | CASSLERALGTQYF | TGTGCCAGCAGCTTAGAGCGGGCTTTGGGTACGCAGTATTTT
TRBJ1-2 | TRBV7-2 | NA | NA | CASSPGQLHGYTF | TGTGCCAGCAGCCCTGGACAGCTCCATGGCTACACCTTC
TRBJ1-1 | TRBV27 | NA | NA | CASSLSPGWGTEAFF | TGTGCCAGCAGTTTATCTCCGGGATGGGGCACTGAAGCTTTCTTT
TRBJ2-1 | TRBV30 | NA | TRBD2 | CATSRGRKRRGNEQFF | TGTGCCACGTCCCGAGGAAGAAAGAGGCGGGGGAATGAGCAGTTCTTC
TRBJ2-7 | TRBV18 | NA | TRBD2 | CASSLTSGGHAYEQYF | TGTGCCAGCTCACTAACTAGCGGGGGGCACGCCTACGAGCAGTACTTC